Listed below are T cell receptor beta chains from one sample, sequenced in a study of blood T cell repertoires in COVID-19. Some clones are missing from TCRdb's copy, which holds only in-frame ones; the method was immunoSEQ multiplex PCR. The sample lists approximately 130,000 clones; 85% to 90% were seen once. The material sequenced was peripheral blood. Receptors were obtained from a woman in her forties or fifties with acute or convalescent COVID-19. Each CDR3 is given with its conserved first and last residue. Fields, in order: clone size, D gene, J gene, V gene, CDR3 protein, CDR3 DNA. D genes are given only for firm matches. Expanded clones get a size class; other rows say once, few or many, or leave the size out.

size: once; D: TRBD1; J: TRBJ2-1; V: TRBV5-1; CDR3: CASSLGRGIYEQFF; DNA: TGCGCCAGCAGCTTGGGCAGGGGGATATATGAGCAGTTCTTC
size: .; D: TRBD1; J: TRBJ2-6; V: TRBV6-2/TRBV6-3; CDR3: CASSSAVGTGGSGANVLTF; DNA: TGTGCCAGCAGTTCGGCCGTTGGGACAGGGGGCTCTGGGGCCAACGTCCTGACTTTC
size: .; D: .; J: TRBJ1-1; V: TRBV30; CDR3: CAWGPLGGAFF; DNA: TGTGCCTGGGGTCCCTTAGGGGGAGCTTTCTTT
size: .; D: TRBD2; J: TRBJ2-7; V: TRBV2; CDR3: CASSVVAGGPYEQYF; DNA: TGTGCCAGCAGTGTAGTAGCGGGGGGGCCCTACGAGCAGTACTTC
size: few; D: TRBD2; J: TRBJ2-1; V: TRBV10-3; CDR3: CAISETSGRASGEQFF; DNA: TGTGCCATCAGTGAGACTAGCGGGAGGGCCTCTGGTGAGCAGTTCTTC
size: .; D: .; J: TRBJ1-1; V: TRBV7-9; CDR3: CASSLQGQLNTEAFF; DNA: TGTGCCAGCAGCTTACAGGGACAACTGAACACTGAAGCTTTCTTT
size: few; D: .; J: TRBJ1-1; V: TRBV18; CDR3: CASSQTEMRNTEAFF; DNA: TGTGCCAGCTCACAGACAGAGATGAGGAACACTGAAGCTTTCTTT
size: .; D: TRBD1; J: TRBJ2-7; V: TRBV24-1; CDR3: CATSATTGGGSYEQYF; DNA: TGTGCCACCAGTGCCACGACAGGGGGCGGCTCCTACGAGCAGTACTTC
size: .; D: .; J: TRBJ1-1; V: TRBV6-2/TRBV6-3; CDR3: CASSTPGAGRGEAFF; DNA: TGTGCCAGCAGTACCCCAGGGGCCGGGAGGGGTGAAGCTTTCTTT
size: .; D: .; J: TRBJ2-7; V: TRBV12-3/TRBV12-4; CDR3: CASNPSGLEQYF; DNA: TGTGCCAGCAACCCGTCAGGGTTGGAGCAGTACTTC
size: .; D: TRBD2; J: TRBJ2-3; V: TRBV5-1; CDR3: CASSGPSGSNTDTQYF; DNA: TGCGCCAGCAGCGGCCCTAGCGGGAGTAACACAGATACGCAGTATTTT
size: .; D: TRBD1; J: TRBJ2-6; V: TRBV5-4; CDR3: CASSSGQGRGANVLTF; DNA: TGTGCCAGCAGCTCGGGACAGGGGCGCGGGGCCAACGTCCTGACTTTC
size: .; D: TRBD1; J: TRBJ1-4; V: TRBV29-1; CDR3: CSVGTDYEKLFF; DNA: TGCAGCGTGGGGACAGATTATGAAAAACTGTTTTTT
size: .; D: TRBD1; J: TRBJ2-3; V: TRBV5-1; CDR3: CASSPRDSHTDTQYF; DNA: TGCGCCAGCAGCCCCCGGGACAGCCACACAGATACGCAGTATTTT
size: .; D: .; J: TRBJ1-1; V: TRBV18; CDR3: CASSPVVGGATEAFF; DNA: TGTGCCAGCTCACCAGTTGTGGGGGGGGCCACTGAAGCTTTCTTT
size: few; D: TRBD1; J: TRBJ2-7; V: TRBV5-1; CDR3: CASSLIGQGMNEQYF; DNA: TGCGCCAGCAGCCTGATCGGACAGGGAATGAACGAGCAGTACTTC
size: .; D: TRBD2; J: TRBJ2-3; V: TRBV6-2/TRBV6-3; CDR3: CASSPGTSGTLSRADTQYF; DNA: TGTGCCAGCAGTCCCGGGACTAGCGGGACTTTGTCGAGGGCAGATACGCAGTATTTT
size: few; D: .; J: TRBJ2-7; V: TRBV3-1/TRBV3-2; CDR3: CASSQLGDWGSLAQYF; DNA: TGTGCCAGCAGCCAATTGGGGGACTGGGGGTCTTTGGCGCAGTACTTC
size: few; D: TRBD1; J: TRBJ1-2; V: TRBV5-1; CDR3: CASSPARQGKYGYTF; DNA: TGCGCCAGCAGCCCCGCCCGACAGGGCAAATATGGCTACACCTTC
size: .; D: TRBD1; J: TRBJ2-1; V: TRBV19; CDR3: CASSLQGAGKEQFF; DNA: TGTGCCAGTAGTTTACAGGGGGCGGGAAAGGAGCAGTTCTTC
size: once; D: TRBD1; J: TRBJ2-5; V: TRBV9; CDR3: CASSVEGAETQYF; DNA: TGTGCCAGCAGCGTAGAGGGGGCCGAGACCCAGTACTTC
size: .; D: .; J: TRBJ1-5; V: TRBV19; CDR3: CASSIRQERAPQHF; DNA: TGTGCCAGTAGTATAAGACAGGAGCGTGCGCCCCAGCATTTT
size: .; D: TRBD2; J: TRBJ2-7; V: TRBV11-2; CDR3: CASSISGSSYEQYF; DNA: TGTGCCAGCAGCATTAGCGGGAGCTCCTACGAGCAGTACTTC
size: once; D: TRBD2; J: TRBJ2-1; V: TRBV10-1; CDR3: CASRIWTSALFNEQFF; DNA: TGCGCCAGCAGGATTTGGACTAGCGCCCTTTTCAATGAGCAGTTCTTC
size: .; D: .; J: TRBJ1-5; V: TRBV30; CDR3: CAWSVHMGGEVNQPQHF; DNA: TGTGCCTGGAGTGTTCATATGGGAGGGGAAGTCAATCAGCCCCAGCATTTT
size: .; D: TRBD1; J: TRBJ2-2; V: TRBV6-2/TRBV6-3; CDR3: CASSLTGGPGELFF; DNA: TGTGCCAGCAGTTTAACAGGGGGGCCCGGGGAGCTGTTTTTT
size: few; D: .; J: TRBJ1-2; V: TRBV5-4; CDR3: CASSFPYAKHGYTF; DNA: TGTGCCAGCAGCTTCCCCTACGCGAAACATGGCTACACCTTC
size: once; D: TRBD1; J: TRBJ1-3; V: TRBV9; CDR3: CASSAGQGEAIYF; DNA: TGTGCCAGCAGCGCCGGACAGGGCGAGGCCATATATTTT
size: .; D: .; J: TRBJ1-5; V: TRBV12-3/TRBV12-4; CDR3: CASKVGKGPQHF; DNA: TGTGCCAGCAAGGTGGGCAAAGGGCCCCAGCATTTT
size: .; D: .; J: TRBJ2-7; V: TRBV11-2; CDR3: CASSLVRGFGEQYF; DNA: TGTGCCAGCAGCTTAGTACGGGGGTTCGGCGAGCAGTACTTC
size: .; D: .; J: TRBJ1-3; V: TRBV6-5; CDR3: CASIPQGSGNTIYF; DNA: TGTGCCAGCATCCCCCAGGGCTCTGGAAACACCATATATTTT
size: .; D: TRBD1; J: TRBJ1-5; V: TRBV19; CDR3: CASSIGRTGISNQPQHF; DNA: TGTGCCAGTAGTATAGGGAGGACAGGGATTAGCAATCAGCCCCAGCATTTT
size: .; D: TRBD1; J: TRBJ2-3; V: TRBV11-2; CDR3: CASRGTVLQYF; DNA: TGTGCCAGCAGGGGGACAGTGTTGCAGTATTTT
size: .; D: TRBD1; J: TRBJ1-5; V: TRBV10-3; CDR3: CAISATGGINQPQHF; DNA: TGTGCCATCAGTGCGACAGGGGGGATCAATCAGCCCCAGCATTTT
size: .; D: TRBD1; J: TRBJ1-6; V: TRBV18; CDR3: CASSRGTADNSPLHF; DNA: TGTGCCAGCTCACGTGGGACAGCTGATAATTCACCCCTCCACTTT
size: .; D: .; J: TRBJ2-5; V: TRBV6-2/TRBV6-3; CDR3: CASSLWREETQYF; DNA: TGTGCCAGCAGTTTATGGCGGGAAGAGACCCAGTACTTC
size: .; D: .; J: TRBJ1-2; V: TRBV10-2; CDR3: CASSGVFGQYIYGYTF; DNA: TGCGCCAGCAGTGGCGTTTTTGGACAGTACATCTATGGCTACACCTTC
size: .; D: TRBD2; J: TRBJ2-3; V: TRBV27; CDR3: CASSPYSLAEGTNTQYF; DNA: TGTGCCAGCAGTCCTTACTCTCTAGCGGAGGGTACAAATACGCAGTATTTT
size: .; D: TRBD1; J: TRBJ2-1; V: TRBV11-2; CDR3: CASSLDRGPYNEQFF; DNA: TGTGCCAGCAGCCTTGACAGGGGACCCTACAATGAGCAGTTCTTC
size: .; D: TRBD1; J: TRBJ1-5; V: TRBV6-2/TRBV6-3; CDR3: CASSPGTAIFSNQPQHF; DNA: TGTGCCAGCAGCCCTGGGACAGCCATTTTTAGCAATCAGCCCCAGCATTTT
size: .; D: .; J: TRBJ1-3; V: TRBV25-1; CDR3: CASSEPGSGNTIYF; DNA: TGTGCCAGCAGCGAACCGGGGTCTGGAAACACCATATATTTT
size: .; D: TRBD2; J: TRBJ2-3; V: TRBV4-3; CDR3: CASSQGLARMDDTQYF; DNA: TGCGCCAGCAGCCAAGGACTAGCGAGGATGGATGATACGCAGTATTTT
size: .; D: .; J: TRBJ1-1; V: TRBV5-1; CDR3: CASSRTENTEAFF; DNA: TGCGCCAGCAGCAGGACAGAAAACACTGAAGCTTTCTTT
size: .; D: TRBD2; J: TRBJ2-3; V: TRBV7-2; CDR3: CASSSRGVSTDTQYF; DNA: TGTGCCAGCAGCTCCCGGGGGGTGAGCACAGATACGCAGTATTTT
size: once; D: TRBD1; J: TRBJ2-3; V: TRBV18; CDR3: CASSPLQGIDTQYF; DNA: TGTGCCAGCTCACCACTACAGGGGATAGATACGCAGTATTTT
size: once; D: TRBD1; J: TRBJ2-5; V: TRBV7-7; CDR3: CASSPRTGGLWETQYF; DNA: TGTGCCAGCAGCCCGAGGACAGGGGGACTGTGGGAGACCCAGTACTTC
size: .; D: TRBD2; J: TRBJ2-1; V: TRBV18; CDR3: CASSPGTSGRYNEQFF; DNA: TGTGCCAGCTCACCTGGGACTAGCGGACGCTACAATGAGCAGTTCTTC
size: .; D: TRBD1; J: TRBJ1-2; V: TRBV6-1; CDR3: CASSEALQGARGYTF; DNA: TGTGCCAGCAGTGAAGCCTTACAGGGGGCGCGAGGCTACACCTTC
size: .; D: .; J: TRBJ2-3; V: TRBV9; CDR3: CASSVGGGVADTQYF; DNA: TGTGCCAGCAGCGTAGGAGGGGGAGTAGCTGATACGCAGTATTTT
size: .; D: .; J: TRBJ1-2; V: TRBV2; CDR3: CASSYRVGYTF; DNA: TGTGCCAGCAGTTACAGGGTTGGCTACACCTTC
size: .; D: .; J: TRBJ2-7; V: TRBV3-1/TRBV3-2; CDR3: CASSQAVTYEQYF; DNA: TGTGCCAGCAGCCAAGCAGTCACCTACGAGCAGTACTTC
size: few; D: .; J: TRBJ1-1; V: TRBV30; CDR3: CAWSGTEAFF; DNA: TGTGCCTGGAGTGGAACAGAAGCTTTCTTT
size: .; D: .; J: TRBJ1-5; V: TRBV3-1/TRBV3-2; CDR3: CASSQGGAEQPQHF; DNA: TGTGCCAGCAGCCAGGGAGGGGCTGAGCAGCCCCAGCATTTT
size: once; D: .; J: TRBJ2-1; V: TRBV4-1; CDR3: CASSQAFPNEQFF; DNA: TGCGCCAGCAGCCAAGCTTTCCCGAATGAGCAGTTCTTC
size: .; D: TRBD1; J: TRBJ1-6; V: TRBV19; CDR3: CASSTAGQGGNSPLHF; DNA: TGTGCCAGTAGTACCGCGGGGCAGGGGGGTAATTCACCCCTCCACTTT